The source of this T cell receptor (beta chain) is a study of cytomegalovirus exposure and HLA in healthy donors. Whole-study results and caveats: Most TCR sequences were seen very rarely across donors, but some public TCRs occurred in many. Analyses of presence/absence relied on an assumption of roughly uniform sequencing depth across donors.

The germline gives CDR1 LNHDA, CDR2 SQIVND (reference sequence). The CDR3 has 13 amino acids. V trimming: 5 bases; J trimming: 3 bases; junction bases outside the gene matches: 4. Both 60 Vbeta primers and 13 Jbeta primers went into the PCR. Sequenced by immunoSEQ multiplex PCR; TCRdb stores in-frame clones only, minus some. The sample contains around 150,000 clones, about 78% of which appear only once. As concerns this clone: Antigen unknown.

The chain employs TRBV19 and TRBJ2-7; 7 bases line up with TRBD1. The sample was PBMCs. This sequence was found in a male donor in good health and CMV-seronegative. The CDR3 loop reads CASSSWDSYEQYF. The CDR3 DNA is TGTGCCAGTAGTTCCTGGGACAGCTACGAGCAGTACTTC.